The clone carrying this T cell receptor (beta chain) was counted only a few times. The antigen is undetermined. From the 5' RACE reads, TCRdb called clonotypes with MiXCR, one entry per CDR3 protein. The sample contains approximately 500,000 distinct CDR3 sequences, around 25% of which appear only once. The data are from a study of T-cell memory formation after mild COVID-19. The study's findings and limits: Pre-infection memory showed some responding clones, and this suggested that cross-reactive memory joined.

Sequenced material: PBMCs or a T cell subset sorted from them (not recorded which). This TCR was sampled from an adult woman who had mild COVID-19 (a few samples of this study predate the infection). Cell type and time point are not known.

The CDR3 spells CASSLVSGWGYTF. The DNA of the CDR3 is TGTGCCAGCAGCTTAGTTTCGGGGTGGGGCTACACCTTC. This chain connects TRBV11-2 to TRBJ1-2; D is unresolved. This CDR3 has 13 residues. Germline V gene lookup returns CDR1 SGHAT and CDR2 FQNNGV. The V end was cut by 1 base, the J end by 8 bases, with 11 bases between. The full variable domain, its missing parts supplied by reference TRBV11-2 and TRBJ1-2, is EAGVAQSPRYKIIEKRQSVAFWCNPISGHATLYWYQQILGQGPKLLIQFQNNGVVDDSQLPKDRFSAERLKGVDSTLKIQPAKLEDSAVYLCASSLVSGWGYTFGSGTRLTVV.